This is a list of T cell receptor beta chains from one sample in a study of cytomegalovirus exposure and HLA in healthy donors. Sequencing used immunoSEQ multiplex PCR; TCRdb keeps in-frame clones, though not all of them. Here the sample spans around 130,000 clones, around 77% being singletons. The sequenced material came from PBMCs. The receptors originated from a woman aged 55-70 years in good health and CMV-seronegative. Each CDR3 is given with its conserved first and last residue. D genes are given only for firm matches. Some rows mark clone size as missing; the rest say once, few, many or name a class of expanded clone.

abundance,v_gene,d_gene,j_gene,CDR3nt,CDR3aa
once,TRBV5-1,-,TRBJ1-2,TGCGCCAGCAGCTTGGCCGACAGTTCCTATGGCTACACCTTC,CASSLADSSYGYTF
-,TRBV18,-,TRBJ2-5,TGTGCCAGCTCACCCAGAAGAGGAGAGACCCAGTACTTC,CASSPRRGETQYF
-,TRBV5-1,TRBD2,TRBJ2-3,TGCGCCAGCAGCTTGGGGACTAGCGGAGATACGCAGTATTTT,CASSLGTSGDTQYF
-,TRBV11-1,-,TRBJ2-7,TGTGCCAGCAGACTTAATACGGGACTCTACGAGCAGTACTTC,CASRLNTGLYEQYF
-,TRBV7-2,-,TRBJ1-2,TGTGCCAGCAGCCCGAATGCGGCCTATGGCTACACCTTC,CASSPNAAYGYTF
-,TRBV19,TRBD1,TRBJ2-2,TGTGCCACACGGGACAGGGGGCCACTCGGCGGGAGAACCGGGGAGCTGTTTTTT,CATRDRGPLGGRTGELFF
once,TRBV7-2,-,TRBJ2-7,TGTGCCAGCAGCCCTTCCTCCTACGAGCAGTACTTC,CASSPSSYEQYF
-,TRBV5-6,-,TRBJ1-1,TGTGCCAGCAGCTTGGGGCCACAAGGAGGAGCTGAAGCTTTCTTT,CASSLGPQGGAEAFF
-,TRBV28,-,TRBJ1-2,TGTGCCAGCAGTTTACGGCCAGGGGCCAGCTATGGCTACACCTTC,CASSLRPGASYGYTF
-,TRBV5-1,TRBD2,TRBJ2-1,TGCGCCAGCAGCCCCGGACTAGCGGGAGGGACGAGCAGGGCGTTCTTC,CASSPGLAGGTSRAFF
-,TRBV25-1,TRBD2,TRBJ2-1,TGTGCCAGCAGTGCACTAGCGAGCGGTGAGCAGTTCTTC,CASSALASGEQFF
few,TRBV4-1,TRBD2,TRBJ2-7,TGCGCCAGCAGCTTTTCGAGCGGGGGGCCCTACGAGCAGTACTTC,CASSFSSGGPYEQYF
-,TRBV5-6,TRBD2,TRBJ2-7,TGTGCCAGCAGCTTAACTAGCGGTAGCTCCTACGAGCAGTACTTC,CASSLTSGSSYEQYF
-,TRBV9,TRBD2,TRBJ2-3,TGTGCCAGCAGTGCCCCCGCGGGGGGGACAGATACGCAGTATTTT,CASSAPAGGTDTQYF
once,TRBV30,-,TRBJ2-6,TGTGCCCAGGTCCGCTCTGGGGCCAACGTCCTGACTTTC,CAQVRSGANVLTF
-,TRBV5-6,-,TRBJ1-3,TGTGCCAGCAGCCCGGGTCCTTATCCGCCTTCTGGAAACACCATATATTTT,CASSPGPYPPSGNTIYF
-,TRBV20-1,-,TRBJ1-1,TGCAGGGTTATCACAGGGACCCAAGCTTTCTTT,CRVITGTQAFF
few,TRBV5-1,TRBD2,TRBJ2-7,TGCGCCAGCAGCGACGGACTAGCGCGCGAGCAGTACTTC,CASSDGLAREQYF
few,TRBV4-1,TRBD2,TRBJ2-1,TGCGCCAGCAGCCAAAGCGGGAGAAGGGATGAGCAGTTCTTC,CASSQSGRRDEQFF
-,TRBV18,TRBD2,TRBJ2-3,TGTGCCAGCTCAAAAGCGGGGAGCACAGATACGCAGTATTTT,CASSKAGSTDTQYF
-,TRBV27,-,TRBJ1-1,TGTGCCAGCAGACAGACAATAGGGGTTATGAACACTGAAGCTTTCTTT,CASRQTIGVMNTEAFF
few,TRBV19,-,TRBJ1-5,TGTGCCAGTAGTATAGAGGCAGTCCACCAGCCCCAGCATTTT,CASSIEAVHQPQHF
-,TRBV29-1,-,TRBJ2-7,TGCAGCGTTAACCAGGGGCCAACCTACGAGCAGTACTTC,CSVNQGPTYEQYF
-,TRBV10-2,TRBD2,TRBJ2-3,TGCGCCAGCAGGGGACTAGCGGAAACAGATACGCAGTATTTT,CASRGLAETDTQYF
-,TRBV19,TRBD1,TRBJ2-5,TGTGCCAGTAGTATAGAAAGGACAGGGCAAGAGACCCAGTACTTC,CASSIERTGQETQYF
-,TRBV27,TRBD1,TRBJ2-1,TGTGCCACCAGGACAGGGGCGGTCAATGAGCAGTTCTTC,CATRTGAVNEQFF
-,TRBV6-4,-,TRBJ2-1,TGTGCCAGCAGTGAGAGCCCAGGGGACGATGAGCAGTTCTTC,CASSESPGDDEQFF
-,TRBV28,-,TRBJ1-5,TGTGCCAGCAGCCTAAGATCACCAGGGGTTAGCAATCAGCCCCAGCATTTT,CASSLRSPGVSNQPQHF
-,TRBV27,TRBD2,TRBJ2-1,TGTGCCAGCAGTTTGCTAGCGGGGGTCAATGAGCAGTTCTTC,CASSLLAGVNEQFF
-,TRBV6-1,TRBD1,TRBJ1-2,TGTGCCAGCAGTGTGGACAGGGGGCGTAGAGACTACACCTTC,CASSVDRGRRDYTF
few,TRBV2,-,TRBJ1-5,TGTGCCAGCAGATCGGCGGGGTATAGCAATCAGCCCCAGCATTTT,CASRSAGYSNQPQHF
once,TRBV7-9,-,TRBJ2-3,TGTTCCAGCAGCTTATCTACAGATACGCAGTATTTT,CSSSLSTDTQYF
-,TRBV6-1,TRBD1,TRBJ1-6,TGTGCCAGCAGTATCGGACAGGCTAATAATTCACCCCTCCACTTT,CASSIGQANNSPLHF
-,TRBV7-2,TRBD1,TRBJ1-1,TGTGCCCGCCGGACAGGAGGGAGCACTGAAGCTTTCTTT,CARRTGGSTEAFF
-,TRBV7-8,-,TRBJ2-5,TGTGCCAGCAACCGAGAGCGGCCCCAAGAGACCCAGTACTTC,CASNRERPQETQYF
-,TRBV6-4,TRBD2,TRBJ2-1,TGTGCCAGCAGTGCCCGGGAGGGGTACTACAATGAGCAGTTCTTC,CASSAREGYYNEQFF
-,TRBV18,-,TRBJ1-5,TGTGCCAGCTCACCTAAACAGGGTATTGAGCCCCAGCATTTT,CASSPKQGIEPQHF
once,TRBV6-6,TRBD1,TRBJ1-5,TGTGCCAGCAGTTTTGGGACAGGTAATCAGCCCCAGCATTTT,CASSFGTGNQPQHF
-,TRBV28,-,TRBJ2-5,TGTGCCAGCAGCAAACAGGGTGCAGGGCAGACCCAGTACTTC,CASSKQGAGQTQYF
-,TRBV5-5,-,TRBJ1-2,TGTGCCAGCAGCTTTCCCCTCGACTATGGCTACACCTTC,CASSFPLDYGYTF
-,TRBV12-2,-,TRBJ2-2,TGTGCAAGTCGCTTACAAGTAAAATCCAGGGGGCGCACCGGGGAGCTGTTTTTT,CASRLQVKSRGRTGELFF
-,TRBV10-1,-,TRBJ2-7,TGCGCCAGCAGTCCGGGAAAAACCTACGAGCAGTACTTC,CASSPGKTYEQYF
-,TRBV19,-,TRBJ1-2,TGTGCCAGTAGCCAACAGGGATACTATGGCTACACCTTC,CASSQQGYYGYTF
-,TRBV9,TRBD2,TRBJ2-1,TGTGCCAGCAGCCCCGACTCTCCGGGACTAGCGGGAGAAACCTACAATGAGCAGTTCTTC,CASSPDSPGLAGETYNEQFF
-,TRBV9,TRBD1,TRBJ2-7,TGTGCCAGCAGCGCGGAGGACAGGCCAGGGAGGCAGTACTTC,CASSAEDRPGRQYF
few,TRBV30,TRBD1,TRBJ2-5,TGTGCCTGGAGTCAGGGCAGGGGGCCGACCCAGTACTTC,CAWSQGRGPTQYF
-,TRBV25-1,TRBD1,TRBJ1-1,TGTGCCAGCCGCCTCGACAGGGCCATTATGAACACTGAAGCTTTCTTT,CASRLDRAIMNTEAFF
-,TRBV5-6,-,TRBJ2-3,TGTGCCAGCAGACGCGGGAGCACAGATACGCAGTATTTT,CASRRGSTDTQYF
-,TRBV2,-,TRBJ1-2,TGTGCCAGTCGGAGGGATTATGGCTACACCTTC,CASRRDYGYTF
-,TRBV6-1,-,TRBJ2-7,TGTGCCAGCAGTAAAATCGGACAGACCTACGAGCAGTACTTC,CASSKIGQTYEQYF
few,TRBV28,TRBD1,TRBJ2-7,TGTGCCAGCAGTTTAACAGGACAGGGGAGGTGGTACGAGCAGTACTTC,CASSLTGQGRWYEQYF
few,TRBV10-2,-,TRBJ1-5,TGCGCCAGCAGGCCAGGGACATCCCCAAATCAGCCCCAGCATTTT,CASRPGTSPNQPQHF
-,TRBV30,TRBD1,TRBJ1-1,TGTGCCTGGAGCCGCTCGGACAGGGGGCAGCGGTACACTGAAGCTTTCTTT,CAWSRSDRGQRYTEAFF